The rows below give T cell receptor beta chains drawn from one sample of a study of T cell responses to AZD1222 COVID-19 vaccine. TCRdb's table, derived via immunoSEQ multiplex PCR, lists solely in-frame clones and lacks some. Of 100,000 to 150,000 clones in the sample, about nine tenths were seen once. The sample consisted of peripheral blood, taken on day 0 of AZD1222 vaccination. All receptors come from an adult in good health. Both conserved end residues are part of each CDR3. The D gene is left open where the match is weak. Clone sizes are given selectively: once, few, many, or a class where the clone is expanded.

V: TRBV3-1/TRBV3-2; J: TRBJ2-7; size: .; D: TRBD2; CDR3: CASSKWVRGEYEQYF; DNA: TGTGCCAGCAGCAAATGGGTCCGGGGGGAGTACGAGCAGTACTTC
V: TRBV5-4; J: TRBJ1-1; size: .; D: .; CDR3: CASSLGAGRNTEAFF; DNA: TGTGCCAGCAGCTTGGGTGCGGGACGGAACACTGAAGCTTTCTTT
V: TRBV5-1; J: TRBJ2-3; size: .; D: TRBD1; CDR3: CASSLRTGMGTDTQYF; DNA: TGCGCCAGCAGCCTTCGGACAGGGATGGGCACAGATACGCAGTATTTT
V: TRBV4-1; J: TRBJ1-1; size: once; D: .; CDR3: CASSRGEGGTEAFF; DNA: TGCGCCAGCAGTCGTGGGGAGGGGGGCACTGAAGCTTTCTTT
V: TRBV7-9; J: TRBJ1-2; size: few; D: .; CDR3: CASSLARAASNYGYTF; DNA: TGTGCCAGCAGCTTAGCGAGGGCCGCCTCTAACTATGGCTACACCTTC
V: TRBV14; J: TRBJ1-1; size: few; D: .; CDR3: CASSQASSGRTEAFF; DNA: TGTGCCAGCAGCCAAGCCAGCTCGGGTCGAACTGAAGCTTTCTTT
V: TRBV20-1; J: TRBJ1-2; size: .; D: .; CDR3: CSLADYGYTF; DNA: TGCAGCCTTGCGGACTATGGCTACACCTTC
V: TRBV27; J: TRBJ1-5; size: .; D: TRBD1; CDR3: CASSFQGEPQHF; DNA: TGTGCCAGCAGTTTCCAGGGGGAGCCCCAGCATTTT
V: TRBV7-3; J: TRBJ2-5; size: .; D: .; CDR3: CASSLQVQETQYF; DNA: TGTGCCAGCAGCTTGCAGGTGCAAGAGACCCAGTACTTC
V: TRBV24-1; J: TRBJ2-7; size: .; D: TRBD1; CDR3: CATSDSDRDYEQYF; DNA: TGTGCCACCAGTGATTCGGACAGGGACTACGAGCAGTACTTC
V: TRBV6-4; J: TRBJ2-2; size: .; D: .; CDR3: CASSGSGAHTGELFF; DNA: TGTGCCAGCAGTGGTTCTGGGGCACACACCGGGGAGCTGTTTTTT
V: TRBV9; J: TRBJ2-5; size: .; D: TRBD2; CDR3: CASSGVSGEKTQYF; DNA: TGTGCCAGCAGCGGAGTTAGCGGGGAAAAGACCCAGTACTTC
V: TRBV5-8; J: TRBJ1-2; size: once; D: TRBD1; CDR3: CASSWQGANYGYTF; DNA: TGTGCCAGCAGCTGGCAGGGGGCTAACTATGGCTACACCTTC
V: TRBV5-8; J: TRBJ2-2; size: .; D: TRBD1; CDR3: CASSLFEGAPTGELFF; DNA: TGTGCCAGCAGCTTATTTGAGGGGGCGCCCACCGGGGAGCTGTTTTTT
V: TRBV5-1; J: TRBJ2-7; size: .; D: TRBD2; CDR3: CASSLGSGGSYEQYF; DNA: TGCGCCAGCAGCTTGGGCAGCGGGGGCTCCTACGAGCAGTACTTC
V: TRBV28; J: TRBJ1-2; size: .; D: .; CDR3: CASTTLTPTYGYTF; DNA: TGTGCCAGCACCACGCTAACCCCTACCTATGGCTACACCTTC
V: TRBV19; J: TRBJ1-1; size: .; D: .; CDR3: CASTRRENTEAFF; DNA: TGTGCCAGTACCCGACGGGAGAACACTGAAGCTTTCTTT
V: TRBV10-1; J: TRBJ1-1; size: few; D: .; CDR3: CASSGRSGVRGLRTEAFF; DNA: TGCGCCAGCAGTGGGAGGTCGGGGGTCCGGGGGCTTCGGACTGAAGCTTTCTTT
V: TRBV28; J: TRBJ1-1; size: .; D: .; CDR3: CASSSHLWNTEAFF; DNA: TGTGCCAGCAGTTCTCATCTCTGGAACACTGAAGCTTTCTTT
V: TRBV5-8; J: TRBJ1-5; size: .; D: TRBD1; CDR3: CASSSSYRGHNQPQHF; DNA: TGTGCCAGCAGCTCATCCTACAGGGGTCATAATCAGCCCCAGCATTTT
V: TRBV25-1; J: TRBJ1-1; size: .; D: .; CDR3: CASSEYVTGPNTEAFF; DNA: TGTGCCAGCAGTGAATACGTGACAGGTCCTAACACTGAAGCTTTCTTT
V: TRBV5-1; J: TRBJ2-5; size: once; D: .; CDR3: CASSWDSRETQYF; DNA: TGCGCCAGCAGCTGGGACTCACGAGAGACCCAGTACTTC
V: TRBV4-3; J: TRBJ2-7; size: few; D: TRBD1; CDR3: CASSRRTGPYEQYF; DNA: TGCGCCAGCAGCCGGAGGACAGGTCCCTACGAGCAGTACTTC
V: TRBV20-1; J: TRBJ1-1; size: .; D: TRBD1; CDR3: CSASRGSWTGSLGDTEAFF; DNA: TGCAGTGCTAGTAGGGGGTCATGGACAGGGTCTCTGGGAGACACTGAAGCTTTCTTT
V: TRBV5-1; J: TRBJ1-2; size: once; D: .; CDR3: CASSLGPSYGYTF; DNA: TGCGCCAGCAGCTTGGGACCTTCTTATGGCTACACCTTC
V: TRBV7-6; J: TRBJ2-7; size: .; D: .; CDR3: CASSLGAKRTVYEQYF; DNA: TGTGCCAGCAGCTTAGGAGCCAAGCGGACAGTATACGAGCAGTACTTC
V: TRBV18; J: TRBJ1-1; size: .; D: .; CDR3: CASSKGTGRGNTEAFF; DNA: TGTGCCAGCTCGAAGGGAACAGGGAGGGGGAACACTGAAGCTTTCTTT
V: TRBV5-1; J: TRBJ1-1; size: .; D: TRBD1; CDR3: CASSLKGANTEAFF; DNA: TGCGCCAGCAGCTTGAAGGGGGCTAACACTGAAGCTTTCTTT
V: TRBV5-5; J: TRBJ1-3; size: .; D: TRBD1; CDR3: CASSPDRGPTGNTIYF; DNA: TGTGCCAGCAGCCCGGACAGGGGCCCCACGGGGAACACCATATATTTT
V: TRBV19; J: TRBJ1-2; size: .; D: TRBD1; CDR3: CASTSPDRKGYGYTF; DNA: TGTGCCAGTACCTCCCCGGACAGGAAGGGGTATGGCTACACCTTC
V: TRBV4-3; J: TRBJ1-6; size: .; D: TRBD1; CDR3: CASSQSGTGQTSSYNSPLHF; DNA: TGCGCCAGCAGCCAATCGGGGACAGGTCAAACGAGCTCCTATAATTCACCCCTCCACTTT
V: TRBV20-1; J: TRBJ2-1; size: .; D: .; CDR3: CSASSRSYNEQFF; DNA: TGCAGTGCTAGTTCTCGTTCCTACAATGAGCAGTTCTTC
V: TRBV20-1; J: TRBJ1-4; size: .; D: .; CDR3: CSASWRAKEKLFF; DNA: TGCAGTGCTAGTTGGAGGGCGAAAGAAAAACTGTTTTTT
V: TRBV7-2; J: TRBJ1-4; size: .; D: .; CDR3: CASRTGLDEKLFF; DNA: TGTGCCAGCAGAACGGGGTTGGATGAAAAACTGTTTTTT
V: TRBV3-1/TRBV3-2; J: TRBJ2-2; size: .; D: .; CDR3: CASSLTGELFF; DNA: TGTGCCAGCAGCCTAACCGGGGAGCTGTTTTTT
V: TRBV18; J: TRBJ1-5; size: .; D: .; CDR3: CASSPRSPTNPASNQPQHF; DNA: TGTGCCAGCTCACCACGATCACCGACGAACCCGGCGAGCAATCAGCCCCAGCATTTT
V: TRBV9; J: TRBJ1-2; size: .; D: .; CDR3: CASSVGAGFNTF; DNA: TGTGCCAGCAGCGTAGGAGCGGGGTTTAACACCTTC
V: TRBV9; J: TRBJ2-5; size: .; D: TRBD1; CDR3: CASSLLPGTGGEETQYF; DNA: TGTGCCAGCAGCCTCCTCCCAGGGACAGGGGGCGAAGAGACCCAGTACTTC
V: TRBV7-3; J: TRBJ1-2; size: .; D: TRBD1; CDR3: CASSPTGARGYGYTF; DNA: TGTGCCAGCAGCCCAACAGGGGCCCGGGGCTATGGCTACACCTTC
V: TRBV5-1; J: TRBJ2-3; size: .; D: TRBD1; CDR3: CASSGQGAGTDTQYF; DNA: TGCGCCAGCAGCGGGCAGGGGGCGGGCACAGATACGCAGTATTTT
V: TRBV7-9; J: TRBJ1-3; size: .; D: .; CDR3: CASSLEGNTIYF; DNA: TGTGCCAGCAGCTTAGAGGGAAACACCATATATTTT
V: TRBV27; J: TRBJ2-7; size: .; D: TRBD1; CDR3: CASSFFQGVGEQYF; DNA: TGTGCCAGCAGTTTCTTCCAGGGGGTAGGCGAGCAGTACTTC
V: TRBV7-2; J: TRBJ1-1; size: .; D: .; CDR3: CASSFGGRIAEAFF; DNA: TGTGCCAGCAGCTTTGGGGGGCGCATAGCTGAAGCTTTCTTT
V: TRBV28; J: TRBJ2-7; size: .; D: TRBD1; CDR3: CASSLWDVQGSFF; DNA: TGTGCCAGCAGTTTATGGGATGTACAGGGGTCCTTCTTC
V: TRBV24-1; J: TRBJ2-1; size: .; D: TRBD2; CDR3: CATSDPSGGPYNEQFF; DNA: TGTGCCACCAGTGACCCTAGCGGGGGCCCCTACAATGAGCAGTTCTTC
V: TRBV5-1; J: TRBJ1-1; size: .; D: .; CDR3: CASSLDGGTVAEAFF; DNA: TGCGCCAGCAGCTTGGATGGGGGTACGGTCGCTGAAGCTTTCTTT